The T cell receptor (beta chain) under discussion was sequenced for a study of identical twins. The CDR3 has 16 residues. J lost 4 bases, V lost 4 bases, and 10 bases had no gene match. Germline-derived CDR1 and CDR2 are DFQATT and SNEGSKA (reference sequence). A universal primer site was created by template switching, with the cDNA bearing unique molecular identifiers. TCRdb re-called the 5' RACE reads with MiXCR, one entry per CDR3 protein. The profile shows fewer than 900,000 distinct CDR3 sequences, roughly 20% of them singletons. These data also featured in a second study, about T cells expressing NK-cell markers. This second study notes: Just one sequenced donor of eight was HCMV-seronegative, while seven were seropositive. A handful of donors showed these clonotypes also leading the CD3+CD56-NKG2C+ fraction.

The clonotype originates from a woman aged 18-30 years in good health. This chain connects TRBV20-1 to TRBJ2-1; 10 bases align to TRBD2. Specimen: PBMCs. The DNA of the CDR3 is TGCAGTGCTAAACTAGCGGGACCCGGGCGGTACAATGAGCAGTTCTTC. Translation: CSAKLAGPGRYNEQFF.